Each of the 10 T cell receptor beta chains below was sequenced from the same sample in a study of T cell responses to AZD1222 COVID-19 vaccine (dated by TCRdb to the early 2020s). Receptor libraries were prepared by the immunoSEQ multiplex PCR assay. TCRdb mirrors the immuneACCESS table, restricted to in-frame sequences. Some clones are absent from its copies; in checked studies, under half trace to an unresolved V gene, and the reason for the others is unknown. Within this sample are approximately 130,000 clones, with 65% to 90% of them counted one time only. The ten largest clonotypes hold approximately 8% of the sample. The time point label, read with the paper, signifies: about 28 days (+/-7) after the second vaccine dose. Sample treatment or condition, as interpreted from the label and publication: meningococcal conjugate vaccine given as trial control. This specimen was peripheral blood, taken 28 days after the second dose of the MenACWY control vaccine. These TCRs come from an adult who received the MenACWY meningococcal vaccine as a control.

The gene calls are TRBV27 and TRBJ1-2; D possibly corresponds to TRBD1 (6 bases). Between the trimmed V and J ends, which lost 0 bases and 2 bases, there was a span of 7 bases. The CDR3 runs to 14 residues. CDR1 is MNHEY, CDR2 SMNVEV, per germline (reference sequence). CDR3 nucleotide sequence: TGTGCCAGCAGTTTATCAGGGGGGAACTATGGCTACACCTTC. This encodes CASSLSGGNYGYTF.

This clone has only one observation. The rearrangement uses TRBV5-4 and TRBJ1-6, with D unclear. V lost 2 bases and J 0 bases, leaving 12 bases between the germline ends. Germline V gene data show CDR1 as SGHNT and CDR2 as YYREEE (reference sequence). The CDR3 has 17 residues. The CDR3 sequence is CASSFGSISSYNSPLHF. Here the CDR3 DNA reads TGTGCCAGCAGCTTCGGATCCATAAGCTCCTATAATTCACCCCTCCACTTT.

This clone was seen once. V and J are TRBV7-2 and TRBJ1-6; no definite D call. Trimming took off 5 bases at V and 8 bases at J, with 19 bases between the two ends. Germline loops: CDR1 SGHTA, CDR2 FQGNSA. The length of the CDR3 is 16 residues. The CDR3 reads CASSPALSARYSPLHF. CDR3 bases: TGTGCCAGCAGCCCGGCGTTATCGGCACGGTATTCACCCCTCCACTTT.

The chain joins TRBV6-5 to TRBJ1-5; 9 positions agree with TRBD1. V dropped 6 bases and J dropped 7; count of bases not matched to a gene: 10. The CDR3 is made up of 15 amino acids. Per the germline V gene, CDR1 is MNHEY and CDR2 is SVGAGI. The CDR3 DNA reads as TGTGCCAGCAGGGGGGGACAGGGAAGTCGGCAGCCCCAGCATTTT. Its protein product is CASRGGQGSRQPQHF.

This rearrangement joins TRBV30 to TRBJ1-2, with TRBD1 identical over 7 bases. Germline V gene data show CDR1 as GTSNPN and CDR2 as SVGIG (reference sequence). The V gene end was trimmed by 2 bases and the J gene end by 4 bases; junction bases not matched to a gene: 4. CDR3 length: 13 amino acids. CDR3 bases: TGTGCCTGGAGTCTCGGACAGGTCTATGGCTACACCTTC. It is translated as CAWSLGQVYGYTF.

The rearrangement joins TRBV5-1 to TRBJ2-2; D unclear. This CDR3 comprises 13 residues. CDR1 is SGHRS and CDR2 is YFSETQ in the germline V gene. The ends were cut back, 3 bases at V and 3 bases at J, with 6 bases in the middle. In DNA form, the CDR3 reads TGCGCCAGCAGCTCAGCGTACACCGGGGAGCTGTTTTTT. Translating it yields CASSSAYTGELFF.

The J gene is TRBJ1-6, the V gene TRBV5-1; tentative D call: TRBD1 (5 bases). V was pared by 2 bases and J by 8 bases, with 14 bases between. CDR1 is SGHRS, CDR2 YFSETQ, per germline. The CDR3 runs 15 residues. DNA of the CDR3: TGCGCCAGCAGCTTATGGGCCTCGGGGGATTCACCCCTCCACTTT. It encodes CASSLWASGDSPLHF. Using reference TRBV5-1 and TRBJ1-6 for the parts outside the CDR3, the full variable domain is KAGVTQTPRYLIKTRGQQVTLSCSPISGHRSVSWYQQTPGQGLQFLFEYFSETQRNKGNFPGRFSGRQFSNSRSEMNVSTLELGDSALYLCASSLWASGDSPLHFGNGTRLTVT.

The chain carries TRBV28 and TRBJ1-4; 8 bases match TRBD1. Germline V gene data show CDR1 as MDHEN and CDR2 as SYDVKM. J was trimmed by 7 bases and V by 4 bases; bases with no gene match: 17. The CDR3 has 18 residues. CDR3 in amino acids: CASSSPGGQGALGEKLFF. As DNA, the CDR3 is TGTGCCAGCAGTTCCCCCGGGGGGCAGGGGGCGCTGGGTGAAAAACTGTTTTTT.

Comment on this clone: This same CDR3 is encoded by further DNA sequences in the sample. This chain joins TRBV5-1 and TRBJ2-5, with D hard to call. Germline lookup yields CDR1 SGHRS and CDR2 YFSETQ. Trimming took off 0 bases at V and 4 bases at J, with 4 bases between the two ends. This CDR3 has 12 residues. The CDR3 DNA follows: TGCGCCAGCAGCTTGGTAGGAGAGACCCAGTACTTC. Its translation: CASSLVGETQYF.

The rearrangement uses TRBV7-9 and TRBJ2-2; no firm D call. Trimming cost V 4 bases and J 4 bases, with 10 bases left between them. Germline V gene lookup returns CDR1 SEHNR and CDR2 FQNEAQ (reference sequence). The CDR3 sequence is 14 residues long. The chain's CDR3 is CASSSRVATGELFF. The CDR3 DNA reads as TGTGCCAGCAGCTCACGGGTCGCCACCGGGGAGCTGTTTTTT.